This passage covers 5 T cell receptor beta chains from one sample sequenced in a study of spatial heterogeneity in lung cancer (dated by TCRdb to the late 2010s). This specimen's time point label, per the study, means: sample taken at primary tumor resection. Study-wide findings and limitations: The tumor nonsynonymous mutation count correlated with the number of expanded alpha and beta TCRs within the tumor.

These receptors lack a known antigen. Library construction relied on 5' RACE. For sequencing, a NextSeq 500 was employed. TCRdb redid the processing of the public reads, applying fastp at Q25 and MiXCR, and retained in-frame beta chains. Each record represents a unique CDR3 protein, reported with the most common genes and DNA among its rows. The sample records around 18,000 distinct CDR3 sequences, approximately 5% of which are singletons. Approximately 10% of the sample comes from the top ten. The specimen was lung tumor tissue, collected at surgery. The receptors were gathered from a female donor with early-stage non-small cell lung cancer.

There are a few counts of this clonotype. The chain couples TRBV4-1 to TRBJ2-5; unclear D gene. This CDR3 is 14 amino acids long. V shed 1 base and J shed 2 bases, with 8 bases lying between them. CDR1 and CDR2 (germline): MGHRA, YSYEKL. CDR3 sequence reads: CASSQVKPQETQYF. The CDR3 DNA is TGCGCCAGCAGCCAAGTAAAACCTCAAGAGACCCAGTACTTC.

This clonotype qualifies as medium-sized (0.01 to 0.1%). The V and J genes are TRBV5-1 and TRBJ2-7; TRBD2 aligns across 10 bases. The CDR3 consists of 13 residues. Trimming cost V 3 bases and J 5 bases; bases outside gene matches: 2. The germline V gene has CDR1 SGHRS and CDR2 YFSETQ. In DNA, the CDR3 is TGCGCCAGCAGCTCTAGCGGGAGAAACGAGCAGTACTTC. This encodes CASSSSGRNEQYF.

This clonotype was detected a few times. The chain carries TRBV9 and TRBJ2-2; no firm D call. This CDR3 spans 16 amino acids. Germline assignment: CDR1 SGDLS and CDR2 YYNGEE. Between the trimmed V and J ends, which lost 4 bases and 0 bases, there was a span of 13 bases. The CDR3 DNA is TGTGCCAGCAGCCCGATGGTGGGTTCGAACACCGGGGAGCTGTTTTTT. Its protein product is CASSPMVGSNTGELFF. The variable domain in full, with the rest retrieved from reference TRBV9 and TRBJ2-2, is DSGVTQTPKHLITATGQRVTLRCSPRSGDLSVYWYQQSLDQGLQFLIQYYNGEERAKGNILERFSAQQFPDLHSELNLSSLELGDSALYFCASSPMVGSNTGELFFGEGSRLTVL.

J is TRBJ2-5 and V is TRBV15; the D is unclear. The length of the CDR3 is 11 residues. The V gene's germline CDR1 is LNHNV and CDR2 YYDKDF (reference sequence). The germline V and J ends were trimmed by 2 bases and 4 bases, with 2 bases remaining between them. CDR3 residues: CATSRTETQYF. CDR3 in DNA: TGTGCCACCAGCAGAACAGAGACCCAGTACTTC.

This clonotype was detected ten times or more. This chain links TRBV7-2 with TRBJ2-3; 9 bases are a match to TRBD2. The J segment lost 5 bases and the V segment lost 0 bases, leaving 12 bases of the junction unmatched. Germline CDR1 SGHTA, CDR2 FQGNSA. The CDR3 has 18 amino acids. In DNA, the CDR3 is TGTGCCAGCAGCTTAGCCCCCTTTGGGGCGGGAGGGGGAGATACGCAGTATTTT. Translated, it gives CASSLAPFGAGGGDTQYF.